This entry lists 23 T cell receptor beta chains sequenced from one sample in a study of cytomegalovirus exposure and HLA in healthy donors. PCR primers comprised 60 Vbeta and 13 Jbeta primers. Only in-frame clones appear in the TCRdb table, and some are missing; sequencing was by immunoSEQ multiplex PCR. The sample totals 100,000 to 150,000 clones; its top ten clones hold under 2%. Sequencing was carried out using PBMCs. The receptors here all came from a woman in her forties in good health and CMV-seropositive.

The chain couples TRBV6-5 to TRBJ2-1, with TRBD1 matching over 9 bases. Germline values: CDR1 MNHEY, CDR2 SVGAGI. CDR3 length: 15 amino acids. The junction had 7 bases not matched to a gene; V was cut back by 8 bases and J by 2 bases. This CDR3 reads CASPLNRGPYNEQFF. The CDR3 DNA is TGTGCCAGCCCATTAAACAGGGGGCCCTACAATGAGCAGTTCTTC.

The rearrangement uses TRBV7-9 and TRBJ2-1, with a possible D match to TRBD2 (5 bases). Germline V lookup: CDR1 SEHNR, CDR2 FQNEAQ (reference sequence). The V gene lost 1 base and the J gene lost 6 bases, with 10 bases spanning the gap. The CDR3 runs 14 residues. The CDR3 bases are TGTGCCAGCAGCTTAGAGACTATGGCCAATGAGCAGTTCTTC. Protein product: CASSLETMANEQFF.

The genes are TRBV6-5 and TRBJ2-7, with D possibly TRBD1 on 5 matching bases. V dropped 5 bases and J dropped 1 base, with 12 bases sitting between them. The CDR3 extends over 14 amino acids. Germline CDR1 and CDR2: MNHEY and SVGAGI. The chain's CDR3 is CASSPRQTSYEQYF. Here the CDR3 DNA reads TGTGCCAGCAGTCCCCGACAGACTTCCTACGAGCAGTACTTC.

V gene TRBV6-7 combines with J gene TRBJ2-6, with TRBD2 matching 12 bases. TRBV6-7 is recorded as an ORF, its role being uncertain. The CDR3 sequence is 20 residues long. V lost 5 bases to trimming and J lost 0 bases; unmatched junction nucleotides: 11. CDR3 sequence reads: CASSHPGLAGPSSGANVLTF. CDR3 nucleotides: TGTGCCAGCAGTCACCCCGGACTAGCGGGACCTTCCTCTGGGGCCAACGTCCTGACTTTC.

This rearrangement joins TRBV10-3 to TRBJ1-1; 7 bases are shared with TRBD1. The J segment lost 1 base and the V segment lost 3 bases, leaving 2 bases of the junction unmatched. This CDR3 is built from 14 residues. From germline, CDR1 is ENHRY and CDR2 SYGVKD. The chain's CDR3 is CAISDRTGNTEAFF. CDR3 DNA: TGTGCCATCAGTGATAGGACAGGGAACACTGAAGCTTTCTTT.

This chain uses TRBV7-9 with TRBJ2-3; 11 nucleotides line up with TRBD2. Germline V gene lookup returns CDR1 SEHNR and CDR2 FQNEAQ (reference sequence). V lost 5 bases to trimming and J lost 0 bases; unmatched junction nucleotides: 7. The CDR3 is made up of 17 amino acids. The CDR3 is CASSPTGTSGSTDTQYF. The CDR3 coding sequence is TGTGCCAGCAGCCCGACCGGGACTAGCGGAAGCACAGATACGCAGTATTTT.

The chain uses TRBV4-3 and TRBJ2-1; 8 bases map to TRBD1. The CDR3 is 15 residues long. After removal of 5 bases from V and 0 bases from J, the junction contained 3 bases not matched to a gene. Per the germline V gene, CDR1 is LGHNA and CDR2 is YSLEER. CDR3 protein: CASSTGTGSYNEQFF. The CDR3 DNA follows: TGCGCCAGCAGCACCGGGACAGGCTCCTACAATGAGCAGTTCTTC.

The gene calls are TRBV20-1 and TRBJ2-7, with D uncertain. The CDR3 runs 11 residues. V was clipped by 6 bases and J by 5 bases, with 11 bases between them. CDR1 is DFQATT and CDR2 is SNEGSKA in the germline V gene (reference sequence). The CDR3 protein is CSALQSHEQYF. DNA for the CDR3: TGCAGTGCCCTACAGAGCCACGAGCAGTACTTC.

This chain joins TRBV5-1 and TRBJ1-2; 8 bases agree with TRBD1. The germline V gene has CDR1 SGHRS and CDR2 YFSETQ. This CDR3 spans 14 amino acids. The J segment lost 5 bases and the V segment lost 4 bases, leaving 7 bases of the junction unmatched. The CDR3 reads CASSLGDRSYGYTF. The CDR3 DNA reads TGCGCCAGCAGCCTGGGGGACAGGTCATATGGCTACACCTTC. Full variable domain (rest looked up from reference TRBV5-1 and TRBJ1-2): KAGVTQTPRYLIKTRGQQVTLSCSPISGHRSVSWYQQTPGQGLQFLFEYFSETQRNKGNFPGRFSGRQFSNSRSEMNVSTLELGDSALYLCASSLGDRSYGYTFGSGTRLTVV.

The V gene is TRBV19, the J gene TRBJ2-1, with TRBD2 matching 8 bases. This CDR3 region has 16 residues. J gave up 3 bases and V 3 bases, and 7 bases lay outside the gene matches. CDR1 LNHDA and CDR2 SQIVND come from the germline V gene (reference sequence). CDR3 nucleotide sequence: TGTGCCAGTAGTATCCTGAGTACTAGCGGCTACAATGAGCAGTTCTTC. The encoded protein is CASSILSTSGYNEQFF.

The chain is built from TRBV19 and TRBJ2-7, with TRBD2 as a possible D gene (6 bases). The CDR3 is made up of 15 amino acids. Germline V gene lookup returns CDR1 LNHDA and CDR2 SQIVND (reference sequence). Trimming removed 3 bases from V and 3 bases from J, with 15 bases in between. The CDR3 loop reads CASSISEEGLYEQYF. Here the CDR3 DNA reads TGTGCCAGTAGTATCTCAGAGGAGGGGCTCTACGAGCAGTACTTC.

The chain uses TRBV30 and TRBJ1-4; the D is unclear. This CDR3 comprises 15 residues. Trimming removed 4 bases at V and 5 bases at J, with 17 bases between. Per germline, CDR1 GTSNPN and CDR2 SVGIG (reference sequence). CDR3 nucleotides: TGTGCCTGGATCAAAGTCGGCGGAAGGAATGAAAAACTGTTTTTT. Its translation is CAWIKVGGRNEKLFF.

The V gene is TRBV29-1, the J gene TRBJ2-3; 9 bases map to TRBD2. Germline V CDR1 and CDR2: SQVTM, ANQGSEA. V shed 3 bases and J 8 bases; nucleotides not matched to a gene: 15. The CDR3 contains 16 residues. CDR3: CSVDRRGLAGSGTQYF. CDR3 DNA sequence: TGCAGCGTTGATCGGCGAGGGCTAGCGGGAAGTGGTACGCAGTATTTT.

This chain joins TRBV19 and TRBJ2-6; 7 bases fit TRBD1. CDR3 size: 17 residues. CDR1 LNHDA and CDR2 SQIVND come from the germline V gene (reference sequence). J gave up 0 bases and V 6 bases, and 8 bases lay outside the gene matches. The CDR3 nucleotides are TGTGCCAGTAGGCGACAGGGCAAAAGCTCTGGGGCCAACGTCCTGACTTTC. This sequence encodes CASRRQGKSSGANVLTF.

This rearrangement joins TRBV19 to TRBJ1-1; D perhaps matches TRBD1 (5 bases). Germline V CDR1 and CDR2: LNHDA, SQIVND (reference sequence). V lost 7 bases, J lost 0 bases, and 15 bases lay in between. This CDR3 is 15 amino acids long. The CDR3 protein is CASTKTVTLNTEAFF. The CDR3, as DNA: TGTGCCAGTACCAAGACAGTTACCTTGAACACTGAAGCTTTCTTT.

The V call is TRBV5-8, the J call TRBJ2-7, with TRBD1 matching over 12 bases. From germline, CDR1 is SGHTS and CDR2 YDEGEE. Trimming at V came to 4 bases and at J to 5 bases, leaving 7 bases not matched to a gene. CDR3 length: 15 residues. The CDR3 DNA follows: TGTGCCAGCAGCGCCGGGACAGGGGGCTGGAACGAGCAGTACTTC. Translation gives CASSAGTGGWNEQYF.

In DNA, the CDR3 is TGTGCCAGCAGCAGACAGGGACCTACCTACGAGCAGTACTTC. It yields the protein CASSRQGPTYEQYF. The V gene is TRBV7-9, the J gene TRBJ2-5; the match to TRBD1 covers 7 bases. The J call may be incorrect, as the DNA end agrees better with TRBJ2-7. The CDR3 loop spans 14 amino acids. CDR1 SEHNR and CDR2 FQNEAQ come from the germline V gene (reference sequence).

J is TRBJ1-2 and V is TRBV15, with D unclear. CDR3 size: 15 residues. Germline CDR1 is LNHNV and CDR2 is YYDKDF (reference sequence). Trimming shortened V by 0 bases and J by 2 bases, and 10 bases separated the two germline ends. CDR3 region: CATSRDKAGNYGYTF. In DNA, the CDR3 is TGTGCCACCAGCAGAGATAAGGCAGGAAACTATGGCTACACCTTC.

CDR3 region: CASRGQGTEAFF. CDR3 DNA: TGTGCCAGCCGGGGTCAGGGGACTGAAGCTTTCTTT. V gene TRBV2 combines with J gene TRBJ1-1; tentatively, D is TRBD1 (6 bases). Germline V CDR1 and CDR2: SNHLY, FYNNEI. V was clipped by 8 bases and J by 5 bases, with 12 bases between them. This CDR3 has 12 residues.

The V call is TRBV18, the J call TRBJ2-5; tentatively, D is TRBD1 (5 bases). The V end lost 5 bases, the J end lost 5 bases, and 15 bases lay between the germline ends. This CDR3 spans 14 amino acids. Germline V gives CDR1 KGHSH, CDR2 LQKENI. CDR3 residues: CASSTRGEGETQYF. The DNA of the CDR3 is TGTGCCAGCTCAACAAGGGGTGAAGGGGAGACCCAGTACTTC.

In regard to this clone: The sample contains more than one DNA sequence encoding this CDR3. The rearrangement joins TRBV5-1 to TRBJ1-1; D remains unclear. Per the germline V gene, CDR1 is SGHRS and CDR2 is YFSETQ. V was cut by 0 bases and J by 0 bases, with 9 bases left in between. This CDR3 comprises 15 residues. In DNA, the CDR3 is TGCGCCAGCAGCTTGGCCGGAGGGATGAACACTGAAGCTTTCTTT. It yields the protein CASSLAGGMNTEAFF.

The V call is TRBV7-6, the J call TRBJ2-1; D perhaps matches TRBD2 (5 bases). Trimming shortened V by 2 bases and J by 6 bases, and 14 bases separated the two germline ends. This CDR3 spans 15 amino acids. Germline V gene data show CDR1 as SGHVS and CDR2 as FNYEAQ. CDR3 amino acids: CASSLQDSLANEQFF. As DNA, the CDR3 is TGTGCCAGCAGCTTACAGGACTCCCTAGCCAATGAGCAGTTCTTC.

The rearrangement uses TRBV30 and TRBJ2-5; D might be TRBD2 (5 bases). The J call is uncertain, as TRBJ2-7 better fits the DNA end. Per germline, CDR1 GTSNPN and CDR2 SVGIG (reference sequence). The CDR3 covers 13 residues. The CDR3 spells CALLIGGRYEQYF. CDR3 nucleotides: TGTGCCCTGCTGATTGGAGGCCGTTACGAGCAGTACTTC.